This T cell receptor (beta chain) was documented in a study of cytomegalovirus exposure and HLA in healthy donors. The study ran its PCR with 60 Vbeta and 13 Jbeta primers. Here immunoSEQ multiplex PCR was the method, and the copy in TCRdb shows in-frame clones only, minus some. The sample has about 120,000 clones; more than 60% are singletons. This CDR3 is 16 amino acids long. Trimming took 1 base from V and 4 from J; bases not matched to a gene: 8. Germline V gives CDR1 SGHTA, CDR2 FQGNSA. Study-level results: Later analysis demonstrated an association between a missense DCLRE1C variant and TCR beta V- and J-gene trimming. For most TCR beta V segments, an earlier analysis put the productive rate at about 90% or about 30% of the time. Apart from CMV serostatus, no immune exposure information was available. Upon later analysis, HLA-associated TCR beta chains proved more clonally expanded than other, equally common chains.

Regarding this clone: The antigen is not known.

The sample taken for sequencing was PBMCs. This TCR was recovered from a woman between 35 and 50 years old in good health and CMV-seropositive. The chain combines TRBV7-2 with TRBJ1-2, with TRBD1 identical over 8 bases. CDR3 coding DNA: TGTGCCAGCAGCTTAGGGACAGGGCCCCCTGGCTATGGCTACACCTTC. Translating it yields CASSLGTGPPGYGYTF.